These 9 T cell receptor beta chains share one sample of origin, sequenced in a study of OX40 agonist ivuxolimab in advanced cancers. Produced via immunoSEQ multiplex PCR; TCRdb's table is partial and in-frame only. The sample lists about 65,000 clones; 70% to 90% were seen once. Material: CD4+ or CD8+ T cells sorted from blood, obtained in a trial of the OX40 agonist ivuxolimab. Every receptor here comes from an adult with an advanced solid tumor such as melanoma, head and neck, liver or kidney cancer.

The chain has TRBV2 and TRBJ1-2, with D uncertain. V was pared by 8 bases and J by 8 bases, with 21 bases between. The length of the CDR3 is 14 residues. Germline V gene data show CDR1 as SNHLY and CDR2 as FYNNEI. CDR3 in DNA: TGTGCCAGCGGAGACATGAAGGGATCCGAGGGCTACACCTTC. Translation gives CASGDMKGSEGYTF. Together with reference TRBV2 and TRBJ1-2, the CDR3 gives the full variable domain: EPEVTQTPSHQVTQMGQEVILRCVPISNHLYFYWYRQILGQKVEFLVSFYNNEISEKSEIFDDQFSVERPDGSNFTLKIRSTKLEDSAMYFCASGDMKGSEGYTFGSGTRLTVV.

The chain is built from TRBV29-1 and TRBJ2-5; the D is unclear. The DNA end lines up better with TRBJ2-7; the J call may be wrong. CDR1 SQVTM and CDR2 ANQGSEA come from the germline V gene. The CDR3 is 12 residues long. The CDR3 nucleotides are TGCAGCGTTGGGCACCTCGCCTACGAGCAGTACTTC. Translation: CSVGHLAYEQYF.

The chain employs TRBV7-9 and TRBJ1-5; D remains ambiguous. Deletions cut 5 bases from V and 7 bases from J, with 12 bases between. Germline CDR1 reads SEHNR; CDR2 reads FQNEAQ (reference sequence). This CDR3 has 13 residues. CDR3 DNA: TGTGCCAGCAGCCCCCAGGAAGCCCAGCCCCAGCATTTT. Translated, it gives CASSPQEAQPQHF.

This clone has only a few counts. The V call is TRBV4-1, the J call TRBJ2-7; 11 nucleotides line up with TRBD1. Looked up from germline, CDR1 is MGHRA and CDR2 is YSYEKL. The V gene end was trimmed by 1 base and the J gene end by 5 bases; junction bases not matched to a gene: 4. This CDR3 comprises 15 residues. The CDR3 is CASSQGTGGRNEQYF. The CDR3 DNA sequence: TGCGCCAGCAGCCAAGGGACAGGGGGCCGGAACGAGCAGTACTTC.

V gene TRBV21-1 combines with J gene TRBJ2-7. TRBV21-1 is a pseudogene segment. CDR3 length: 17 residues. The CDR3 DNA reads TGTGCCAGCAGCAAAGCTCCGGGGGCGGGATCGGGGCTGATGCAGTACTTC. Amino acids: CASSKAPGAGSGLMQYF.

V and J are TRBV29-1 and TRBJ1-1; no clear D gene. CDR3 length: 13 residues. Germline CDR1 is SQVTM and CDR2 is ANQGSEA. Trimming took 6 bases from V and 0 from J, leaving 11 bases between them. This CDR3 reads CSVRQAMNTEAFF. The CDR3 bases are TGCAGCGTACGACAAGCCATGAACACTGAAGCTTTCTTT.

This clone was found a few times. The chain recombines TRBV19 with TRBJ1-5, with 7 bases matching TRBD1. J was trimmed by 7 bases and V by 3 bases; bases with no gene match: 12. CDR1 LNHDA and CDR2 SQIVND come from the germline V gene (reference sequence). There are 16 residues in the CDR3. CDR3 residues: CASSIWGEGAWQPQHF. The CDR3 DNA reads as TGTGCCAGTAGTATTTGGGGTGAGGGGGCTTGGCAGCCCCAGCATTTT.

The rearrangement uses TRBV18 and TRBJ2-4, with 9 bases identical to TRBD2. Germline V CDR1 and CDR2: KGHSH, LQKENI. CDR3 length: 14 residues. The junction had 1 base not matched to a gene; V was cut back by 2 bases and J by 5 bases. The DNA for the CDR3 is TGTGCCAGCTCACCAACTAGCGGGCAAAACATTCAGTACTTC. This encodes CASSPTSGQNIQYF.

The gene calls are TRBV15 and TRBJ2-7; tentative D call: TRBD2 (5 bases). Germline V gene sequence: CDR1 LNHNV, CDR2 YYDKDF (reference sequence). Trimming took off 5 bases at V and 2 bases at J, with 13 bases between the two ends. The CDR3 is 14 residues long. The CDR3 loop reads CATSAGITPYEQYV. In DNA, the CDR3 is TGTGCCACCAGCGCCGGGATTACCCCCTACGAGCAGTACGTC.